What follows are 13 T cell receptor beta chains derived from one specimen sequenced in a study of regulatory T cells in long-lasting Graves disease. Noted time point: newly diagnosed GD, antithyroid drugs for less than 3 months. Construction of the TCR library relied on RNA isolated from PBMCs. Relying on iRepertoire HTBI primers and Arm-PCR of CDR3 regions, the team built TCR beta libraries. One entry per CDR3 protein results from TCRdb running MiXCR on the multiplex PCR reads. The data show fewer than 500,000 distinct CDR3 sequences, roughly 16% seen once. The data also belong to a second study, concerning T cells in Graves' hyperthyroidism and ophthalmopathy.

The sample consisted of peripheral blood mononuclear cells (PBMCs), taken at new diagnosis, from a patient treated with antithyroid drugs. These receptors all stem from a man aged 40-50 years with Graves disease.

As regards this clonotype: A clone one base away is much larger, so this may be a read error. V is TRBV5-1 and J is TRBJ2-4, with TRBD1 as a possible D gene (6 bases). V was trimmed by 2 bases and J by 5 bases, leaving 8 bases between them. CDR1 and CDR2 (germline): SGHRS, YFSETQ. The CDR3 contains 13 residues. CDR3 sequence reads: CASSFPGENIQYF. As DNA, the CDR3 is TGCGCCAGCAGCTTCCCAGGGGAAAACATTCAGTACTTC. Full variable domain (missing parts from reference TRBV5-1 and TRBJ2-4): KAGVTQTPRYLIKTRGQQVTLSCSPISGHRSVSWYQQTPGQGLQFLFEYFSETQRNKGNFPGRFSGRQFSNSRSEMNVSTLELGDSALYLCASSFPGENIQYFGAGTRLSVL.

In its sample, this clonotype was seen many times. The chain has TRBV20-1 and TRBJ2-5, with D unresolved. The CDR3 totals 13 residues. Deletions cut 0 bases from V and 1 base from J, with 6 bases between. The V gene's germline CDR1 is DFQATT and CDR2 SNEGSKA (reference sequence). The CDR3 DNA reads TGCAGTGCTAGAGATAGGCTCCAAGAGACCCAGTACTTC. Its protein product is CSARDRLQETQYF.

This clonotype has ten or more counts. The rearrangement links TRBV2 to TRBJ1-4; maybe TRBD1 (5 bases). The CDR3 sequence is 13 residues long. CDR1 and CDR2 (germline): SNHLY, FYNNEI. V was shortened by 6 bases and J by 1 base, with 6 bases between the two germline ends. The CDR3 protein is CASRQGTNEKLFF. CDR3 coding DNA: TGTGCCAGCAGGCAGGGAACTAATGAAAAACTGTTTTTT. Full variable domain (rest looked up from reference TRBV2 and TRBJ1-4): EPEVTQTPSHQVTQMGQEVILRCVPISNHLYFYWYRQILGQKVEFLVSFYNNEISEKSEIFDDQFSVERPDGSNFTLKIRSTKLEDSAMYFCASRQGTNEKLFFGSGTQLSVL.

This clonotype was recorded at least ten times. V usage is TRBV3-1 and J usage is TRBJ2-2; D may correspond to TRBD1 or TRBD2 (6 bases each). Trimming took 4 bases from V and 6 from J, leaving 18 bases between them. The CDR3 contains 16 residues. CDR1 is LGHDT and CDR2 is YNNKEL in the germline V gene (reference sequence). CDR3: CASSRPGQRGAGELFF. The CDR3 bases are TGTGCCAGCAGCCGTCCGGGACAAAGGGGGGCCGGGGAGCTGTTTTTT.

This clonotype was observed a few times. The CDR3 is CASDRRADTGELFF. The CDR3 DNA follows: TGTGCCAGCGATCGGAGGGCTGACACCGGGGAGCTGTTTTTT. The chain links TRBV28 to TRBJ2-2; weak D call: TRBD2 (6 bases). Trimming cost V 8 bases and J 3 bases, with 13 bases left between them. In germline, CDR1 is MDHEN, CDR2 SYDVKM. The CDR3 is 14 residues long.

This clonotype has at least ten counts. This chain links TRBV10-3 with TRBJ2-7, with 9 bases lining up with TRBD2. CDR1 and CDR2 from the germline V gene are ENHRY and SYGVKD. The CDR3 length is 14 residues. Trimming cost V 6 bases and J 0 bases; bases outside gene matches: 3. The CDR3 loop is CAIRTSGSSYEQYF. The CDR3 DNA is TGTGCCATCAGGACTAGCGGAAGCTCCTACGAGCAGTACTTC.

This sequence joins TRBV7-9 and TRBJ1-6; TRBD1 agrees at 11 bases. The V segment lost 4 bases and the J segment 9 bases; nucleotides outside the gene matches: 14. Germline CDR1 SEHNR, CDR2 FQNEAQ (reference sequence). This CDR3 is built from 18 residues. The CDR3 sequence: CASSSHDGQGAHSSPLHF. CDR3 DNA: TGTGCCAGCAGCTCGCATGATGGACAGGGGGCCCACTCTTCACCCCTCCACTTT.

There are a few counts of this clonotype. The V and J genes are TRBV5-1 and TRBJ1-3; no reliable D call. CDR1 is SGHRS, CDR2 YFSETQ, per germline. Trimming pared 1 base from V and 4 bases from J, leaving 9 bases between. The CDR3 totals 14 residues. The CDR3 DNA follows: TGCGCCAGCAGCTTGCATTTGGGCGGAAACACCATATATTTT. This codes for CASSLHLGGNTIYF.

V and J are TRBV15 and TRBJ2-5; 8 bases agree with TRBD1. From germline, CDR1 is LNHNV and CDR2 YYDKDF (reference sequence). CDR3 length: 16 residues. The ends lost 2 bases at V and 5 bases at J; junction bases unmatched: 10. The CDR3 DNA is TGTGCCACCAGCAGATCCCCGCAGGGGGCCGGGGAGACCCAGTACTTC. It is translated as CATSRSPQGAGETQYF.

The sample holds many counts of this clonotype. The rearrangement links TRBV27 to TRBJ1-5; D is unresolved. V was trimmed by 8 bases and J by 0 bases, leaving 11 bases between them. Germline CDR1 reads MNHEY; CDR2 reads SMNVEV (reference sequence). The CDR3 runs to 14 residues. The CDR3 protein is CASSTVTSNQPQHF. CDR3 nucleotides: TGTGCCAGCTCTACGGTCACTAGCAATCAGCCCCAGCATTTT.

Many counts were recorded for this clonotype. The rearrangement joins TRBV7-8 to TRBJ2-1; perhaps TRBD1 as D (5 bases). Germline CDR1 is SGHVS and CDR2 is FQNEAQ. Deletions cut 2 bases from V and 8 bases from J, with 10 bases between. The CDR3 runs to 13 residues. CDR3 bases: TGTGCCAGCAGCTTACAGGGTTCCGATGAGCAGTTCTTC. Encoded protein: CASSLQGSDEQFF.

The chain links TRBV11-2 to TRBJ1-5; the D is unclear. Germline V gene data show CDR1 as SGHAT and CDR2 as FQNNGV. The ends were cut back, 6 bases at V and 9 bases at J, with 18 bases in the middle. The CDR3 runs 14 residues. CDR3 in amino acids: CASSSAAKRGPQHF. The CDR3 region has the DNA TGTGCCAGCAGTTCAGCGGCCAAGCGGGGGCCCCAGCATTTT.

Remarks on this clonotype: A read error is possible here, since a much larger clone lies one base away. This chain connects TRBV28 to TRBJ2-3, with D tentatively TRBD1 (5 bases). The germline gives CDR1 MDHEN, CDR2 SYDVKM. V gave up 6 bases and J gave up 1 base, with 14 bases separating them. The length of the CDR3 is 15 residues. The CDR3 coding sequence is TGTGCCAGCAGCGAAACGGGCAGGGGCACAGATACGCAGTATTTT. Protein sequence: CASSETGRGTDTQYF. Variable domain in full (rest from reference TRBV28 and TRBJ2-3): DVKVTQSSRYLVKRTGEKVFLECVQDMDHENMFWYRQDPGLGLRLIYFSYDVKMKEKGDIPEGYSVSREKKERFSLILESASTNQTSMYLCASSETGRGTDTQYFGPGTRLTVL.